The sequence of this T cell receptor beta chain was determined in a study of T cells in Graves' hyperthyroidism and ophthalmopathy. Overall study: Before treatment of any kind, peripheral blood was taken at initial diagnosis. Study-level results: Peripheral blood also featured most of the thyroid clonotypes expanded above 0.001. Ophthalmopathy was predicted by the model a median of about 6.7 months ahead of onset.

This CDR3 has 14 residues. Trimming took off 5 bases at V and 8 bases at J, with 16 bases between the two ends. Germline lookup yields CDR1 LGHNT and CDR2 FRNRAP. Diagnoses were made from clinical symptoms, serum measures (thyroxine and TRAb), thyroid ultrasound and orbital computed tomography. RNA transcripts were the template for amplifying TCR beta CDR3 regions. The TCR CDR3 was amplified in a first-round RT-PCR using the HTBI primer set. A single record per CDR3 protein comes from TCRdb applying MiXCR to the multiplex PCR reads. Here the sample spans some 500,000 distinct CDR3 sequences, approximately 15% being singletons. This clonotype was picked up a small number of times. Antigen specificity is unknown.

V is TRBV12-5 and J is TRBJ2-1, with a weak D call TRBD2 (7 bases). The source is a woman between 18 and 29 years old with Graves' hyperthyroidism. Material for sequencing was blood. CDR3 region: CASGPLRGADEQFF. The CDR3 region has the DNA TGTGCTAGTGGTCCCCTACGGGGGGCCGATGAGCAGTTCTTC.